This TCR beta chain was retrieved from a study of blood T cell repertoires in COVID-19. Some clones are missing from TCRdb's copy, which holds only in-frame ones; the method was immunoSEQ multiplex PCR. The sample has 310,000 or so clones; approximately 90% are singletons. The sample taken for sequencing was peripheral blood. The sequence was collected from a woman aged 25 to 39 with COVID-19, enrolled during active disease.

This chain's CDR3 is CASSRQVAPYEQYF. The CDR3 DNA is TGTGCCAGCAGTCGACAGGTTGCCCCCTACGAGCAGTACTTC. V and J are TRBV27 and TRBJ2-7; D perhaps matches TRBD1 (6 bases). The length of the CDR3 is 14 residues. The V gene lost 5 bases and the J gene lost 2 bases, with 13 bases spanning the gap. Germline V CDR1 and CDR2: MNHEY, SMNVEV (reference sequence).